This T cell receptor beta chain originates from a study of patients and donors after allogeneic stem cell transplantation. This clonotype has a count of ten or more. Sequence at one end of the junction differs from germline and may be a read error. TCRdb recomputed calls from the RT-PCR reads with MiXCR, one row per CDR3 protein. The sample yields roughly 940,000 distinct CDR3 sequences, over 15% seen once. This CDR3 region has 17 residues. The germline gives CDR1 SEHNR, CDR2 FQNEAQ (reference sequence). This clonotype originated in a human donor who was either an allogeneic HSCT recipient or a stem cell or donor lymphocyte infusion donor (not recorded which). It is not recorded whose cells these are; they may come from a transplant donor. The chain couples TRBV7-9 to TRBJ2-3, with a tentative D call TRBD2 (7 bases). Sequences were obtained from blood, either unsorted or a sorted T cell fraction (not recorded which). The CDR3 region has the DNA TGTGCCAGCAGCTTAAGCTGGGGGGGGCCGAGCACGGATACGCAGTATTTT. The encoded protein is CASSLSWGGPSTDTQYF.